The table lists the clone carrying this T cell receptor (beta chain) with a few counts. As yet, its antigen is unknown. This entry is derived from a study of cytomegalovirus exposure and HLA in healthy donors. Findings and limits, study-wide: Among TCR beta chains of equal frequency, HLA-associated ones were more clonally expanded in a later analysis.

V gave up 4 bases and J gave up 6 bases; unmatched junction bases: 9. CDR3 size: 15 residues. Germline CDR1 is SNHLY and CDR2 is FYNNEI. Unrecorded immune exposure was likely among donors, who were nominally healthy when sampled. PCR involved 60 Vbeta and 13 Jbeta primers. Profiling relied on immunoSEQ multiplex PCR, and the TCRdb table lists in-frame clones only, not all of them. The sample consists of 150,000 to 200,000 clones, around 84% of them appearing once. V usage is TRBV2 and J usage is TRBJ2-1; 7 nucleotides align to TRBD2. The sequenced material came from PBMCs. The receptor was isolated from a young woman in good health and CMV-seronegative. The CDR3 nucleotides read TGTGCCAGCAGTGTAAGTCTAGCGGCGGCCAATGAGCAGTTCTTC. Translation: CASSVSLAAANEQFF.